This TCR beta chain was identified in a study of blood T cell repertoires in COVID-19. Study-wide context: Acute-phase and convalescent COVID-19 samples originated in the United States, Italy and Spain. Nucleic acid was either cDNA or gDNA, and it came from T cells, B-cell-depleted T cells, or PBMCs.

As processed by the authors: Quantification of nucleated cells was approximated via reference gene primer amplification. Some clones are missing from TCRdb's copy, which holds only in-frame ones; the method was immunoSEQ multiplex PCR. From that table come the V and J calls and clone size; the DNA was used to work out D and trimming. The table has 70,000 to 95,000 clones, 70% to 90% seen once. The trim removed 2 bases at V and 6 bases at J, leaving 4 bases unmatched. CDR3 length equals 15 residues. The germline gives CDR1 MNHEY, CDR2 SVGAGI. The clonotype originates from a man aged 45-65 years with COVID-19, enrolled during active disease. The source material was peripheral blood. The V call is TRBV6-5, the J call TRBJ1-2; 12 positions match TRBD1. For the CDR3, the DNA is TGTGCCAGCAGTTACGGGGGACAGGGGGCTGATGGCTACACCTTC. Amino acids: CASSYGGQGADGYTF.